The 26 T cell receptor beta chains below come from one sample, sequenced in a study of blood T cell repertoires in COVID-19. Only in-frame clones appear in the TCRdb table, and some are missing; sequencing was by immunoSEQ multiplex PCR. The sample records 250,000 to 300,000 clones, roughly 90% being singletons. Material: PBMCs or T cells enriched from blood (not recorded which). These receptors all come from a woman younger than 45 who had recovered from COVID-19.

The genes are TRBV13 and TRBJ1-1, with 9 bases aligning to TRBD1. The V and J ends lost 1 base and 6 bases, in that order; junction bases with no gene match: 6. CDR1 is PRHDT, CDR2 FYEKMQ, per germline (reference sequence). The CDR3 extends over 15 amino acids. CDR3 sequence reads: CASSLAGQGAPEAFF. DNA for the CDR3: TGTGCCAGCAGCTTAGCGGGACAGGGAGCCCCTGAAGCTTTCTTT.

The rearrangement joins TRBV12-3 or TRBV12-4 to TRBJ2-5; a possible D gene is TRBD1 (6 bases). Between the trimmed V and J ends, which lost 6 bases and 0 bases, there was a span of 8 bases. The CDR3 is made up of 13 amino acids. This CDR3 is CASSGQNQETQYF. Written as DNA, the CDR3 is TGTGCCAGCAGCGGACAGAACCAAGAGACCCAGTACTTC.

CDR3 sequence (DNA): TGTGCCACCACCGGGTGGACAGGGGGTCCCAATCAGCCCCAGCATTTT. This sequence encodes CATTGWTGGPNQPQHF. The rearrangement joins TRBV24-1 to TRBJ1-5; 10 positions agree with TRBD1. The junction had 9 bases not matched to a gene; V was cut back by 8 bases and J by 3 bases. The germline V gene encodes CDR1 KGHDR and CDR2 SFDVKD. CDR3 length: 16 amino acids.

As DNA, the CDR3 is TGTGCCAGCAGTTACGCAGGCAACGAGCAGTACTTC. It is translated as CASSYAGNEQYF. J is TRBJ2-7 and V is TRBV6-2 or TRBV6-3; D not certain. V shed 2 bases and J shed 5 bases, with 7 bases lying between them. This CDR3 is built from 12 residues. In germline, CDR1 is MNHEY, CDR2 SVGEGT.

V and J are TRBV6-2 or TRBV6-3 and TRBJ2-7, with 9 bases identical to TRBD2. V shed 2 bases, J shed 2 bases, and the junction held 7 bases outside the gene matches. Looked up from germline, CDR1 is MNHEY and CDR2 is SVGEGT. The CDR3 contains 16 residues. The CDR3 sequence: CASSYPLAGAPYEQYF. The CDR3 DNA reads as TGTGCCAGCAGTTACCCCTTAGCGGGGGCTCCCTACGAGCAGTACTTC.

This chain connects TRBV29-1 to TRBJ1-2, with TRBD1 matching 8 bases. This CDR3 region has 12 residues. The trim removed 4 bases at V and 4 bases at J, leaving 2 bases unmatched. Germline V gene sequence: CDR1 SQVTM, CDR2 ANQGSEA. Here the CDR3 DNA reads TGCAGCGTTGGGACAGGGTTCTATGGCTACACCTTC. Residues: CSVGTGFYGYTF.

The chain carries TRBV18 and TRBJ1-2; a possible D gene is TRBD1 (5 bases). This CDR3 has 13 amino acids. The germline V gene encodes CDR1 KGHSH and CDR2 LQKENI. Trimming removed 3 bases from V and 8 bases from J, with 13 bases in between. The CDR3 DNA sequence: TGTGCCAGCTCACCCGCCAGGGATGAAGGCTACACCTTC. It encodes CASSPARDEGYTF.

The chain has TRBV5-1 and TRBJ2-2; perhaps TRBD1 as D (6 bases). There are 17 residues in the CDR3. Trimming shortened V by 2 bases and J by 5 bases, and 19 bases separated the two germline ends. Germline CDR1 is SGHRS and CDR2 is YFSETQ. The CDR3 spells CASSLQPVSGQTGELFF. The CDR3 region has the DNA TGCGCCAGCAGCTTACAGCCCGTAAGTGGACAGACCGGGGAGCTGTTTTTT.

In its sample, this clone was seen a few times. Other nucleotide sequences from this sample produce the same CDR3. This chain joins TRBV7-2 and TRBJ1-1; D gene ambiguous. Germline V gene data show CDR1 as SGHTA and CDR2 as FQGNSA. The CDR3 is made up of 13 amino acids. With 3 bases removed from V and 0 bases from J, the gap between germline ends came to 5 bases. The CDR3 DNA sequence: TGTGCCAGCAGCTTGAGGATGAACACTGAAGCTTTCTTT. Translation gives CASSLRMNTEAFF.

The chain uses TRBV2 and TRBJ1-5; D gene uncertain. The CDR3 contains 13 residues. V was cut by 3 bases and J by 1 base, with 4 bases left in between. In germline, CDR1 is SNHLY, CDR2 FYNNEI. The CDR3 loop is CASSERSNQPQHF. CDR3 DNA: TGTGCCAGCAGTGAGAGGAGCAATCAGCCCCAGCATTTT.

This chain joins TRBV19 and TRBJ2-3, with D hard to call. Germline CDR1 and CDR2: LNHDA and SQIVND (reference sequence). V was cut by 3 bases and J by 8 bases, with 6 bases left in between. CDR3 size: 11 residues. CDR3 bases: TGTGCCAGTAGTATCAGTACTACGCAGTATTTT. Translated: CASSISTTQYF.

The chain recombines TRBV9 with TRBJ2-1, with a tentative D call TRBD1 (6 bases). V shed 4 bases and J shed 3 bases, with 11 bases lying between them. Germline loops: CDR1 SGDLS, CDR2 YYNGEE. The CDR3 has 14 residues. The CDR3 sequence: CASSPGTRYNEQFF. CDR3 sequence (DNA): TGTGCCAGCAGCCCGGGGACACGCTACAATGAGCAGTTCTTC.

In DNA, the CDR3 is TGTGCCAGCCGAAGACAGGGTTTCGGCTCTGGAAACACCATATATTTT. The encoded protein is CASRRQGFGSGNTIYF. The gene calls are TRBV28 and TRBJ1-3; TRBD1 aligns across 7 bases. Germline CDR1 MDHEN, CDR2 SYDVKM. With 8 bases clipped from V and 0 bases from J, the junction kept 10 bases outside the gene matches. The CDR3 runs 16 residues.

CDR3 in amino acids: CASRNTGLNTEAFF. The CDR3 region has the DNA TGCGCCAGCCGGAATACAGGACTGAACACTGAAGCTTTCTTT. The chain couples TRBV5-1 to TRBJ1-1, with a tentative D call TRBD1 (5 bases). CDR1 and CDR2 (germline): SGHRS, YFSETQ. V was clipped by 7 bases and J by 0 bases, with 13 bases between them. The CDR3 consists of 14 residues.

The genes are TRBV7-9 and TRBJ2-7; possible D gene TRBD2, 6 bases. Trimming cost V 4 bases and J 1 base, with 11 bases left between them. This CDR3 has 14 residues. CDR1 and CDR2 (germline): SEHNR, FQNEAQ (reference sequence). The CDR3 DNA reads as TGTGCCAGCAGCTCCCGGGACTTATCCTACGAGCAGTACTTC. It is translated as CASSSRDLSYEQYF. Together with reference TRBV7-9 and TRBJ2-7, the CDR3 gives the full variable domain: DTGVSQNPRHKITKRGQNVTFRCDPISEHNRLYWYRQTLGQGPEFLTYFQNEAQLEKSRLLSDRFSAERPKGSFSTLEIQRTEQGDSAMYLCASSSRDLSYEQYFGPGTRLTVT.

The chain links TRBV5-1 to TRBJ1-3; 7 bases are shared with TRBD1. V lost 3 bases to trimming and J lost 0 bases; unmatched junction nucleotides: 3. CDR3 length: 15 residues. The germline V gene has CDR1 SGHRS and CDR2 YFSETQ. Here the CDR3 reads CASSSTGASGNTIYF. CDR3 coding DNA: TGCGCCAGCAGCTCCACAGGGGCCTCTGGAAACACCATATATTTT.

The V call is TRBV23-1, the J call TRBJ1-2; the D gene is possibly TRBD1 (5 bases). TRBV23-1 is recorded as an ORF, its role being uncertain. The V and J ends lost 2 bases and 10 bases respectively, with 11 bases between them. The CDR3 loop spans 12 amino acids. The CDR3 DNA sequence: TGCGCCAGCAGTCAAGACAGCCGATACTACACCTTC. This encodes CASSQDSRYYTF.

CDR3 sequence: CASSLLLGQGANEQFF. CDR3 nucleotides: TGTGCCAGCAGTTTACTACTGGGACAGGGGGCGAATGAGCAGTTCTTC. The rearrangement joins TRBV27 to TRBJ2-1, with TRBD1 matching 12 bases. Trimming cost V 2 bases and J 7 bases; bases outside gene matches: 6. This CDR3 has 16 residues. Germline-derived CDR1 and CDR2 are MNHEY and SMNVEV (reference sequence).

The chain joins TRBV28 to TRBJ2-7, with D possibly TRBD2 on 5 matching bases. The CDR3 spans 18 residues. V dropped 1 base and J dropped 0 bases, with 19 bases sitting between them. From germline, CDR1 is MDHEN and CDR2 SYDVKM. CDR3 nucleotide sequence: TGTGCCAGCAGTTTATTGTCCGTCGCCGGGGAAAGCTCCTACGAGCAGTACTTC. Protein product: CASSLLSVAGESSYEQYF. The full variable domain, rest sourced from reference TRBV28 and TRBJ2-7, is DVKVTQSSRYLVKRTGEKVFLECVQDMDHENMFWYRQDPGLGLRLIYFSYDVKMKEKGDIPEGYSVSREKKERFSLILESASTNQTSMYLCASSLLSVAGESSYEQYFGPGTRLTVT.

The chain links TRBV5-1 to TRBJ1-1; 7 bases map to TRBD1. Germline values: CDR1 SGHRS, CDR2 YFSETQ. This CDR3 contains 14 residues. V was clipped by 6 bases and J by 4 bases; unmatched bases: 9. CDR3 sequence: CASTTLTGTTEAFF. In DNA form, the CDR3 reads TGCGCCAGCACTACCCTGACAGGGACCACTGAAGCTTTCTTT.

This chain connects TRBV11-2 to TRBJ1-1, with D perhaps TRBD1 (6 bases). Trimming took off 7 bases at V and 10 bases at J, with 16 bases between the two ends. The CDR3 length is 12 residues. Germline-derived CDR1 and CDR2 are SGHAT and FQNNGV. The chain's CDR3 is CASKGQLPTAFF. The CDR3, as DNA: TGTGCCAGCAAGGGACAACTCCCCACAGCTTTCTTT.

The gene calls are TRBV5-1 and TRBJ2-5; the D gene is possibly TRBD2 (6 bases). The V gene's germline CDR1 is SGHRS and CDR2 YFSETQ. Trimming removed 1 base from V and 5 bases from J, with 15 bases in between. CDR3 length equals 15 residues. CDR3 coding DNA: TGCGCCAGCAGCTTGAACACCGGGGCGGGGGAGACCCAGTACTTC. This encodes CASSLNTGAGETQYF.

V usage is TRBV28 and J usage is TRBJ1-2, with 7 positions matching TRBD1. The germline gives CDR1 MDHEN, CDR2 SYDVKM. The CDR3 is 14 residues long. J was trimmed by 6 bases and V by 4 bases; bases with no gene match: 8. The CDR3 bases are TGTGCCAGCAGTTCGGGACAGAACTCCGATGGCTACACCTTC. Protein sequence: CASSSGQNSDGYTF.

The chain is built from TRBV2 and TRBJ1-1, with 7 bases identical to TRBD1. Per germline, CDR1 SNHLY and CDR2 FYNNEI. This CDR3 has 14 amino acids. The ends lost 5 bases at V and 11 bases at J; junction bases unmatched: 14. This chain's CDR3 is CASSSQGTDRVAFF. As DNA, the CDR3 is TGTGCCAGCAGTTCCCAAGGGACAGATAGGGTGGCTTTCTTT.

This clone was seen just once. This chain connects TRBV11-3 to TRBJ1-4; no clear D. CDR1 and CDR2 (germline): SGHNT, YENEEA. V was clipped by 5 bases and J by 0 bases, with 7 bases between them. There are 14 residues in the CDR3. The chain's CDR3 is CASSPGATNEKLFF. In DNA, the CDR3 is TGTGCCAGCAGCCCTGGAGCAACTAATGAAAAACTGTTTTTT.

This clone was seen a single time. The J gene is TRBJ1-2, the V gene TRBV7-2, with TRBD1 as a possible D gene (5 bases). The V end was cut by 2 bases, the J end by 5 bases, with 18 bases between. This CDR3 comprises 16 residues. The germline V gene has CDR1 SGHTA and CDR2 FQGNSA. The CDR3 region is CASSLRMAVQGYGYTF. CDR3 sequence (DNA): TGTGCCAGCAGCTTAAGAATGGCGGTTCAGGGTTATGGCTACACCTTC.